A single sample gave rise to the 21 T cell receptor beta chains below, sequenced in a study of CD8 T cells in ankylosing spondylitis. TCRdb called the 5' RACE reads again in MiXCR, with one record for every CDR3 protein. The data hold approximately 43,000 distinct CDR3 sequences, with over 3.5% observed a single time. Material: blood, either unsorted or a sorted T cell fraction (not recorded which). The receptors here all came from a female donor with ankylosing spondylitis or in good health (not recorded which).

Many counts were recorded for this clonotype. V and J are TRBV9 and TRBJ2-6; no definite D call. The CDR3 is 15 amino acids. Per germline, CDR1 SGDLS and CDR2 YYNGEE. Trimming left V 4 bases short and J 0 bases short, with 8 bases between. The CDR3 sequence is CASSPTPSGANVLTF. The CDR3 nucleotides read TGTGCCAGCAGCCCGACCCCCTCTGGGGCCAACGTCCTGACTTTC.

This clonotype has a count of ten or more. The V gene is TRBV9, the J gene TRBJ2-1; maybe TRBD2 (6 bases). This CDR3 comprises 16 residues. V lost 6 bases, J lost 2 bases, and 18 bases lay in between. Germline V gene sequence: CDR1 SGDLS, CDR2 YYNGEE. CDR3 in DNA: TGTGCCAGCACCGTGGGGGACTTGGAACCCTACAATGAGCAGTTCTTC. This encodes CASTVGDLEPYNEQFF.

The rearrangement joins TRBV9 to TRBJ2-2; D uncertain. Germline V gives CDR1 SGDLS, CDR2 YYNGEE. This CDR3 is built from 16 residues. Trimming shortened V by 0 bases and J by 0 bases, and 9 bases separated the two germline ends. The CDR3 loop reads CASSVVVVANTGELFF. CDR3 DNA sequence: TGTGCCAGCAGCGTAGTAGTGGTCGCGAACACCGGGGAGCTGTTTTTT.

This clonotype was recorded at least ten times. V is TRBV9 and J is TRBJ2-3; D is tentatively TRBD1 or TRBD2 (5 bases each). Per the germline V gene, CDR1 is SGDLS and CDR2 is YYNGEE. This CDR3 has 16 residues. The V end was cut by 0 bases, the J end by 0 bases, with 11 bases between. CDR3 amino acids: CASSVAGTSSTDTQYF. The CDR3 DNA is TGTGCCAGCAGCGTAGCGGGGACCTCTAGCACAGATACGCAGTATTTT.

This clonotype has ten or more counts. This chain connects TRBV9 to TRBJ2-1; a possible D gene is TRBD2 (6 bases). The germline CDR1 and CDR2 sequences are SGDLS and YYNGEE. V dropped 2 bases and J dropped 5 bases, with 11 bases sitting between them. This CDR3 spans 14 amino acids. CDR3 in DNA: TGTGCCAGCAGCGTTGGCGGGGTGAACAATGAGCAGTTCTTC. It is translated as CASSVGGVNNEQFF.

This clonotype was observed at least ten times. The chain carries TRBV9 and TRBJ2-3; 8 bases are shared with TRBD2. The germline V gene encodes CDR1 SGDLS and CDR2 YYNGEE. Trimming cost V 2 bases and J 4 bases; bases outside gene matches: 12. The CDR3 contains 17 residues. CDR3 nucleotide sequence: TGTGCCAGCAGCGTCCACCCCGGGACTAGGGCCCCAGATACGCAGTATTTT. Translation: CASSVHPGTRAPDTQYF.

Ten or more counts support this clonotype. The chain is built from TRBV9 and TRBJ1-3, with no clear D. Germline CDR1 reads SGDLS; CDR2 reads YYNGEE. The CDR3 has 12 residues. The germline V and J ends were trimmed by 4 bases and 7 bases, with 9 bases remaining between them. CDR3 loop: CASSRGDNTIYF. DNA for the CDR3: TGTGCCAGCAGCCGCGGTGACAACACCATATATTTT. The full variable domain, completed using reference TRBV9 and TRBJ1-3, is DSGVTQTPKHLITATGQRVTLRCSPRSGDLSVYWYQQSLDQGLQFLIQYYNGEERAKGNILERFSAQQFPDLHSELNLSSLELGDSALYFCASSRGDNTIYFGEGSWLTVV.

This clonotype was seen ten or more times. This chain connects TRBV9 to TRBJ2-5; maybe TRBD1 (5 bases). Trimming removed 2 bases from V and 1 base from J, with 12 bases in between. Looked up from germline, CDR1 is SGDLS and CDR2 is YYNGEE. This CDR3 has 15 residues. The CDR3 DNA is TGTGCCAGCAGCGTCGGAACAGGTAGCCAAGAGACCCAGTACTTC. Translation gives CASSVGTGSQETQYF. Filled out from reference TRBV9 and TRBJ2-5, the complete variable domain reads DSGVTQTPKHLITATGQRVTLRCSPRSGDLSVYWYQQSLDQGLQFLIQYYNGEERAKGNILERFSAQQFPDLHSELNLSSLELGDSALYFCASSVGTGSQETQYFGPGTRLLVL.

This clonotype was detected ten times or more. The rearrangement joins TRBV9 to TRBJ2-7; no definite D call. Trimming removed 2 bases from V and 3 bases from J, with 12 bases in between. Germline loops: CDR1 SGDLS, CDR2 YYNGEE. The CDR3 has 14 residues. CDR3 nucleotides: TGTGCCAGCAGCGTTTCGGTCGATAGCTACGAGCAGTACTTC. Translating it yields CASSVSVDSYEQYF.

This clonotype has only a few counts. This CDR3 reads CASSVVGQGNTEAFF. As DNA, the CDR3 is TGTGCCAGCAGCGTAGTAGGACAGGGAAACACTGAAGCTTTCTTT. This sequence joins TRBV9 and TRBJ1-1; 8 bases line up with TRBD1. Germline trimming cut 0 bases from V and 2 bases from J; bases unmatched to any gene: 3. The CDR3 loop spans 15 amino acids. The germline V gene has CDR1 SGDLS and CDR2 YYNGEE.

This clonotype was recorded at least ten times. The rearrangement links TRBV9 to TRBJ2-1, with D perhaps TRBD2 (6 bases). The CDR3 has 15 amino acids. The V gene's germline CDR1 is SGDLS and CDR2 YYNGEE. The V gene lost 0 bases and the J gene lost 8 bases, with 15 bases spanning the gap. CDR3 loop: CASSVGSTTGDEQFF. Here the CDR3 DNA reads TGTGCCAGCAGCGTAGGTTCCACCACGGGGGATGAGCAGTTCTTC.

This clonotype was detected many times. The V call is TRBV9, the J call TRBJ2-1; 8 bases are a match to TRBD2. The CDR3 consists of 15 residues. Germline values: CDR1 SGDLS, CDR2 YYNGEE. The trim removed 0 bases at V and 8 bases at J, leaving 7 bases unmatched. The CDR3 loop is CASSVGPGGRDEQFF. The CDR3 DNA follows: TGTGCCAGCAGCGTAGGCCCGGGGGGGCGCGATGAGCAGTTCTTC.

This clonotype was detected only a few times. As DNA, the CDR3 is TGTGCCAGCAGCATACGGACTAACACCGGGGAGCTGTTTTTT. Translated, it gives CASSIRTNTGELFF. The chain links TRBV9 to TRBJ2-2, with D perhaps matching TRBD2 (5 bases). The germline V gene encodes CDR1 SGDLS and CDR2 YYNGEE. V was clipped by 4 bases and J by 2 bases, with 9 bases between them. The CDR3 runs 14 residues.

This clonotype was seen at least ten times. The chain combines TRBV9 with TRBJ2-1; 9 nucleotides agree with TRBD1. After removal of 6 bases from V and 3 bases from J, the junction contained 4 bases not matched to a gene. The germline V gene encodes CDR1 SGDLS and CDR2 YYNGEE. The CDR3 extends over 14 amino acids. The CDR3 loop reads CASTGTGSYNEQFF. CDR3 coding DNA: TGTGCCAGCACCGGGACAGGGAGCTACAATGAGCAGTTCTTC.

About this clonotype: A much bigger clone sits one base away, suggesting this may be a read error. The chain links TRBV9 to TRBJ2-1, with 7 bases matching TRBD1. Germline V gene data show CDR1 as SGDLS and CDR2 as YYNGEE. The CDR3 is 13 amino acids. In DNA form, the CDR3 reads TGTGTCAGCAGCGCTGGGACAGTAAATGAGCAGTTCTTC. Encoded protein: CVSSAGTVNEQFF.

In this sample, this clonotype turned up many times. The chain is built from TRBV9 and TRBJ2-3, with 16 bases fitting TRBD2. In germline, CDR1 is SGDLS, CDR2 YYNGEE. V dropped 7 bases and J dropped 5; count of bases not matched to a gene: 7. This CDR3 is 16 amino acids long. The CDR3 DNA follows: TGTGCCAGCCGCGGGACTAGCGGGGGGGCATTAGATACGCAGTATTTT. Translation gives CASRGTSGGALDTQYF.

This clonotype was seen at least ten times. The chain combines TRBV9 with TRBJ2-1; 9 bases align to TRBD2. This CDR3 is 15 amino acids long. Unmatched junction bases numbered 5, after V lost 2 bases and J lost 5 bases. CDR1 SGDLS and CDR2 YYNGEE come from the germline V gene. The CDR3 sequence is CASSVGLAENNEQFF. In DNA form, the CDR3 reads TGTGCCAGCAGCGTGGGACTAGCAGAGAACAATGAGCAGTTCTTC.

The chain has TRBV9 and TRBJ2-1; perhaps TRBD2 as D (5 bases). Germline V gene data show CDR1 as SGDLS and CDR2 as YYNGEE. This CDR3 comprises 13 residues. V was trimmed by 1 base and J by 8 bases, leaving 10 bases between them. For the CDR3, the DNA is TGTGCCAGCAGCGTACTCGGGGAAGATGAGCAGTTCTTC. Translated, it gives CASSVLGEDEQFF. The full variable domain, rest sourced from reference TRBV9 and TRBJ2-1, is DSGVTQTPKHLITATGQRVTLRCSPRSGDLSVYWYQQSLDQGLQFLIQYYNGEERAKGNILERFSAQQFPDLHSELNLSSLELGDSALYFCASSVLGEDEQFFGPGTRLTVL.

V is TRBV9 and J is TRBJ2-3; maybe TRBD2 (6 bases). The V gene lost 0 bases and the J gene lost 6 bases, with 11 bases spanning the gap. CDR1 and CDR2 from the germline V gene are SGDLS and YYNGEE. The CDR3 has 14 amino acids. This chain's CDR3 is CASSVAGGDDTQYF. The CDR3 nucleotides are TGTGCCAGCAGCGTAGCGGGCGGGGACGATACGCAGTATTTT.

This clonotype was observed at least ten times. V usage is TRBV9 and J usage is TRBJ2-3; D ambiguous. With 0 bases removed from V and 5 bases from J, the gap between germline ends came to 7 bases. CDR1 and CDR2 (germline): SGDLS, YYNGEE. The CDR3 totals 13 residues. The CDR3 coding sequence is TGTGCCAGCAGCGTAGGGTCGAAAGATACGCAGTATTTT. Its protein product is CASSVGSKDTQYF. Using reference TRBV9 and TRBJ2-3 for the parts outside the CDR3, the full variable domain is DSGVTQTPKHLITATGQRVTLRCSPRSGDLSVYWYQQSLDQGLQFLIQYYNGEERAKGNILERFSAQQFPDLHSELNLSSLELGDSALYFCASSVGSKDTQYFGPGTRLTVL.

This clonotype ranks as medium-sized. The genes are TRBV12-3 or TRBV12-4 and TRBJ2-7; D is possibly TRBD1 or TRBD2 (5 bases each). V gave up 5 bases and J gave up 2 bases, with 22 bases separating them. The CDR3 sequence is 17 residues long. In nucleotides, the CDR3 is TGTGCCAGCAGTCCCCCCACCGGGACGGCGAGAGCCTACGAGCAGTACTTC. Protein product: CASSPPTGTARAYEQYF.